This T cell receptor (beta chain) was obtained from a study of shared clonotypes between healthy human individuals. The study, taken as a whole, reports: Richness estimates generally favored naive over memory subsets.

Some clones are missing from TCRdb's copy, which holds only in-frame ones; the method was immunoSEQ multiplex PCR. The sample includes some 2,500,000 clones, approximately 94% seen only once; the top ten take about 0.34%. V lost 4 bases to trimming and J lost 0 bases, with 15 bases between them. CDR3 length: 16 residues. Per germline, CDR1 SEHNR and CDR2 FQNEAQ (reference sequence). About this clone itself: Its matching antigen is unknown.

The V call is TRBV7-9, the J call TRBJ1-1, with D maybe TRBD1 (5 bases). The receptor comes from a man younger than 30 in good health. Some clones in this sample may be carry-over from other donors' samples. The sample comprised naive CD4+ T cells from PBMCs. Sample subset: CD45RA+ positively selected. CDR3 sequence (DNA): TGTGCCAGCAGCTCCCCCGGGACCGCATTGAACACTGAAGCTTTCTTT. The encoded protein is CASSSPGTALNTEAFF.